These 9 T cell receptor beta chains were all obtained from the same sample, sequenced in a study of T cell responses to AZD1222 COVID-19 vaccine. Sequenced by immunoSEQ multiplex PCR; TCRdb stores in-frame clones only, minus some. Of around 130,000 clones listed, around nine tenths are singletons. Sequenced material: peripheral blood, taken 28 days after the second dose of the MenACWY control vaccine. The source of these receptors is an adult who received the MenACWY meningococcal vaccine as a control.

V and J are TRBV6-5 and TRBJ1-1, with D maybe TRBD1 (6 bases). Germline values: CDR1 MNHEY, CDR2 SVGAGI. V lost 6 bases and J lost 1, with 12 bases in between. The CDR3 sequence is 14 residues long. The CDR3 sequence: CASRGYRANTEAFF. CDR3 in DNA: TGTGCCAGCAGAGGATACAGGGCGAACACTGAAGCTTTCTTT.

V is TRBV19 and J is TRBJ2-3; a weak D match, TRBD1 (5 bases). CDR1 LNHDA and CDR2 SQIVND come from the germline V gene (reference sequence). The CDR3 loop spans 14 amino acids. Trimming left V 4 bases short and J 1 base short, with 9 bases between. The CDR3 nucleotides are TGTGCCAGTAGTAGCCTACAGGGCACAGATACGCAGTATTTT. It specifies CASSSLQGTDTQYF.

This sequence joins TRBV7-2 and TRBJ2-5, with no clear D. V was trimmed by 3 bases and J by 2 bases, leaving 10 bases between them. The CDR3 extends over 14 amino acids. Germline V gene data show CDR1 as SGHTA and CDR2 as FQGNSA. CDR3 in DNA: TGTGCCAGCAGCTTTGGCAGGCTGCAAGAGACCCAGTACTTC. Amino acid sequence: CASSFGRLQETQYF.

CDR3 bases: TGTGCCAGTTGGGACTCCCTAGGGACCCAGTACTTC. Protein: CASWDSLGTQYF. The chain has TRBV19 and TRBJ2-5; tentatively, D is TRBD2 (6 bases). V was pared by 8 bases and J by 7 bases, with 14 bases between. This CDR3 contains 12 residues. Germline V gene lookup returns CDR1 LNHDA and CDR2 SQIVND (reference sequence). The complete variable domain, with remaining parts taken from reference TRBV19 and TRBJ2-5, reads DGGITQSPKYLFRKEGQNVTLSCEQNLNHDAMYWYRQDPGQGLRLIYYSQIVNDFQKGDIAEGYSVSREKKESFPLTVTSAQKNPTAFYLCASWDSLGTQYFGPGTRLLVL.

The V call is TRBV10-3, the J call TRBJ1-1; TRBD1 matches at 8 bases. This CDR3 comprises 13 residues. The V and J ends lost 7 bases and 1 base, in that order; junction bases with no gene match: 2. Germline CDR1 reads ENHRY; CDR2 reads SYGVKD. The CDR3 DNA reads TGTGCCATCAATGACAGGGGGAACACTGAAGCTTTCTTT. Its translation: CAINDRGNTEAFF.

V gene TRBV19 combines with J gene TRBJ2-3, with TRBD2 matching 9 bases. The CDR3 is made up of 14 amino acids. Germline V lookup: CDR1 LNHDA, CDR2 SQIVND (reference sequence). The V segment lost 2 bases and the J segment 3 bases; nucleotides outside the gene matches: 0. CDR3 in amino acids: CASSILAGTDTQYF. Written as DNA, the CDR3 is TGTGCCAGTAGTATACTAGCGGGGACAGATACGCAGTATTTT.

Written as DNA, the CDR3 is TGTGCCAGCAGCCTGGACAGGGCGAACACTGAAGCTTTCTTT. Translating gives CASSLDRANTEAFF. The chain employs TRBV5-5 and TRBJ1-1; 8 positions agree with TRBD1. The V and J ends lost 4 bases and 1 base, in that order; junction bases with no gene match: 3. Per the germline V gene, CDR1 is SGHKS and CDR2 is YYEKEE (reference sequence). The CDR3 extends over 14 amino acids.

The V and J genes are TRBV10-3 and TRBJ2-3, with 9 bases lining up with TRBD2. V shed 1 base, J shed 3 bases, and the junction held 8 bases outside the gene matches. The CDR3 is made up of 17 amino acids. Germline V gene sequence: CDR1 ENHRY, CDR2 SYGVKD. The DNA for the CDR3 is TGTGCCATCAGTGAGTTTCAAGCGGGGGGAAAAACAGATACGCAGTATTTT. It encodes CAISEFQAGGKTDTQYF.

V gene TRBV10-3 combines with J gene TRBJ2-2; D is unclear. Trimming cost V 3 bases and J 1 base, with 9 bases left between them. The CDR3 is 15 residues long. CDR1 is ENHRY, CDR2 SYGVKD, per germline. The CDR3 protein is CAISDPDQNTGELFF. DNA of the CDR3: TGTGCCATCAGTGACCCCGACCAGAACACCGGGGAGCTGTTTTTT.